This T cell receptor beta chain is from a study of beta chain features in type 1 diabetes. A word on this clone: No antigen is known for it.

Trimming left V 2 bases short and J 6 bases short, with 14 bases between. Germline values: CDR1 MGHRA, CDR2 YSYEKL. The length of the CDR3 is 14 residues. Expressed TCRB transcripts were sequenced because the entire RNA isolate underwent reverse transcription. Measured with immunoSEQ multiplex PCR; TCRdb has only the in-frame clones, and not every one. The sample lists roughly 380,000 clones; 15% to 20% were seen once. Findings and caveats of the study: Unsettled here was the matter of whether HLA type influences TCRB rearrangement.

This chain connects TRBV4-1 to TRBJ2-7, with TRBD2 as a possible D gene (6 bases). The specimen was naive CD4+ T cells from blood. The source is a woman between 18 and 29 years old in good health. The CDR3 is CASSQRVTSREQYF. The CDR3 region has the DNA TGCGCCAGCAGCCAAAGGGTCACTAGCCGCGAGCAGTACTTC.